The 27 T cell receptor beta chains below all came from one sample that was sequenced in a study of blood T cell repertoires in COVID-19. Clones were read by immunoSEQ multiplex PCR, and TCRdb kept only the in-frame ones, dropping some. In the table there are under 300,000 clones, around 85% of which are singletons. Sequencing was carried out using peripheral blood. These receptors all stem from a woman in her thirties or forties with active or convalescent COVID-19.

This clone showed up just once. The chain links TRBV5-1 to TRBJ1-2, with 10 positions matching TRBD1. The germline V gene has CDR1 SGHRS and CDR2 YFSETQ. J was trimmed by 7 bases and V by 3 bases; bases with no gene match: 6. The CDR3 spans 14 residues. The CDR3 bases are TGCGCCAGCAGCTCAAAGACAGGGGGCATTGGCTACACCTTC. It encodes CASSSKTGGIGYTF.

The J gene is TRBJ1-6, the V gene TRBV18; 10 bases are shared with TRBD1. This CDR3 comprises 19 residues. After removal of 5 bases from V and 5 bases from J, the junction contained 15 bases not matched to a gene. The germline CDR1 and CDR2 sequences are KGHSH and LQKENI. The CDR3, as DNA: TGTGCCAGCTCAGTACGGGAGACAGGGGGCATTTCAGATAATTCACCCCTCCACTTT. It encodes CASSVRETGGISDNSPLHF.

The J gene is TRBJ1-2, the V gene TRBV7-2; 11 bases match TRBD1. This CDR3 has 17 residues. Germline CDR1 is SGHTA and CDR2 is FQGNSA. The V gene end was trimmed by 5 bases and the J gene end by 6 bases; junction bases not matched to a gene: 14. CDR3 protein: CASSTRTGGYPVHGYTF. CDR3 DNA sequence: TGTGCCAGCAGCACCCGGACAGGGGGCTATCCCGTCCATGGCTACACCTTC.

The V gene is TRBV5-1, the J gene TRBJ1-1, with D perhaps TRBD1 (5 bases). CDR1 is SGHRS and CDR2 is YFSETQ in the germline V gene. Trimming took 3 bases from V and 5 from J, leaving 14 bases between them. This CDR3 spans 14 amino acids. The CDR3 is CASSSSQQATEAFF. In DNA form, the CDR3 reads TGCGCCAGCAGCTCAAGCCAACAGGCAACTGAAGCTTTCTTT.

The chain joins TRBV9 to TRBJ1-3; TRBD1 matches at 8 bases. The CDR3 extends over 15 amino acids. Germline-derived CDR1 and CDR2 are SGDLS and YYNGEE. With V trimmed by 3 bases and J by 2 bases, 4 bases remained unmatched. This CDR3 is CASSGTGRPGNTIYF. CDR3 nucleotides: TGTGCCAGCAGCGGGACAGGGAGACCTGGAAACACCATATATTTT.

The V gene is TRBV27, the J gene TRBJ1-2, with TRBD1 matching over 7 bases. This CDR3 has 14 residues. CDR1 and CDR2 from the germline V gene are MNHEY and SMNVEV (reference sequence). Losses at the gene ends were 3 bases for V and 8 bases for J; bases not matched to a gene: 9. As DNA, the CDR3 is TGTGCCAGCAGTTTTTACAGGGGTGTAGGGGGCTACACCTTC. It encodes CASSFYRGVGGYTF.

V and J are TRBV12-3 or TRBV12-4 and TRBJ1-2; 7 nucleotides match TRBD1. The trim removed 8 bases at V and 7 bases at J, leaving 7 bases unmatched. The CDR3 is made up of 12 amino acids. CDR3 DNA: TGTGCCAGCTCCCCCGGGACAGTTGGCTACACCTTC. Amino acid sequence: CASSPGTVGYTF.

This CDR3 reads CASSFRAKNIQYF. The DNA for the CDR3 is TGTGCCAGCAGTTTCAGGGCCAAAAACATTCAGTACTTC. The V gene is TRBV28, the J gene TRBJ2-4; D gene uncertain. The V end was cut by 3 bases, the J end by 1 base, with 4 bases between. Germline loops: CDR1 MDHEN, CDR2 SYDVKM. This CDR3 is built from 13 residues.

This chain links TRBV19 with TRBJ2-1; 14 bases are shared with TRBD2. Germline values: CDR1 LNHDA, CDR2 SQIVND (reference sequence). CDR3 size: 15 residues. J was trimmed by 7 bases and V by 5 bases; bases with no gene match: 4. CDR3: CASSPGLAGDNEQFF. CDR3 DNA: TGTGCCAGTAGTCCGGGACTAGCGGGGGATAATGAGCAGTTCTTC.

V is TRBV28 and J is TRBJ1-6, with D uncertain. The CDR3 covers 15 residues. From germline, CDR1 is MDHEN and CDR2 SYDVKM. V was shortened by 6 bases and J by 10 bases, with 19 bases between the two germline ends. Here the CDR3 reads CASSSDSYGESPLHF. The CDR3 nucleotides read TGTGCCAGCAGCAGCGACTCCTACGGGGAATCACCCCTCCACTTT.

This clone was seen once. This CDR3 reads CASSPEGQGYGYTF. The CDR3 nucleotides read TGCGCCAGCAGCCCGGAGGGACAGGGATATGGCTACACCTTC. The chain recombines TRBV5-1 with TRBJ1-2; 9 nucleotides line up with TRBD1. Germline CDR1 SGHRS, CDR2 YFSETQ. V lost 4 bases, J lost 5 bases, and 6 bases stayed unmatched. This CDR3 region has 14 residues.

This chain links TRBV19 with TRBJ1-5; D is possibly TRBD1 (5 bases). The germline CDR1 and CDR2 sequences are LNHDA and SQIVND (reference sequence). The ends were cut back, 1 base at V and 3 bases at J, with 16 bases in the middle. This CDR3 has 17 residues. The CDR3: CASSIVLRQGSNQPQHF. The CDR3 DNA follows: TGTGCCAGTAGTATAGTTCTTCGCCAGGGTTCCAATCAGCCCCAGCATTTT.

The rearrangement links TRBV5-1 to TRBJ2-6; 8 bases line up with TRBD1. The CDR3 consists of 21 residues. V dropped 4 bases and J dropped 1; count of bases not matched to a gene: 19. Germline-derived CDR1 and CDR2 are SGHRS and YFSETQ. CDR3: CASSVGVFRTGIPSGANVLTF. DNA for the CDR3: TGCGCCAGCAGCGTTGGGGTGTTTAGGACAGGGATCCCGTCTGGGGCCAACGTCCTGACTTTC.

A note on this clone: The sample has other DNA sequences that encode this CDR3 too. This chain links TRBV6-5 with TRBJ2-4; the match to TRBD1 covers 9 bases. CDR3 length: 13 residues. Germline trimming cut 6 bases from V and 5 bases from J; bases unmatched to any gene: 2. Germline values: CDR1 MNHEY, CDR2 SVGAGI. CDR3 protein: CASRDRGQNIQYF. In DNA, the CDR3 is TGTGCCAGCAGGGACAGGGGCCAAAACATTCAGTACTTC.

This clone was counted only a few times. The J gene is TRBJ1-3, the V gene TRBV6-1; D is ambiguous. The CDR3 extends over 18 amino acids. Germline lookup yields CDR1 MNHNS and CDR2 SASEGT. Trimming took 0 bases from V and 0 from J, leaving 15 bases between them. The CDR3 loop is CASSEADFTALSGNTIYF. For the CDR3, the DNA is TGTGCCAGCAGTGAAGCGGACTTTACTGCTCTCTCTGGAAACACCATATATTTT.

The rearrangement links TRBV28 to TRBJ2-7, with TRBD2 matching 7 bases. The CDR3 covers 14 residues. V shed 3 bases, J shed 2 bases, and the junction held 4 bases outside the gene matches. Per germline, CDR1 MDHEN and CDR2 SYDVKM. The CDR3 nucleotides read TGTGCCAGCAGTTTGGGACTACCGCCCTACGAGCAGTACTTC. This translates into CASSLGLPPYEQYF. Variable domain in full (rest from reference TRBV28 and TRBJ2-7): DVKVTQSSRYLVKRTGEKVFLECVQDMDHENMFWYRQDPGLGLRLIYFSYDVKMKEKGDIPEGYSVSREKKERFSLILESASTNQTSMYLCASSLGLPPYEQYFGPGTRLTVT.

This rearrangement joins TRBV6-5 to TRBJ1-1, with D possibly being TRBD1 (5 bases). V was trimmed by 2 bases and J by 1 base, leaving 14 bases between them. The V gene's germline CDR1 is MNHEY and CDR2 SVGAGI. This CDR3 has 16 residues. The CDR3 sequence is CASSYAPGRGNTEAFF. The CDR3 nucleotides read TGTGCCAGCAGTTACGCCCCAGGGCGGGGGAACACTGAAGCTTTCTTT.

V gene TRBV6-5 combines with J gene TRBJ1-1, with 8 bases lining up with TRBD1. The germline V gene has CDR1 MNHEY and CDR2 SVGAGI. Trimming cost V 4 bases and J 1 base; bases outside gene matches: 5. This CDR3 is built from 15 residues. CDR3 sequence: CASSSPTGANTEAFF. The CDR3 DNA follows: TGTGCCAGCAGTTCCCCGACAGGGGCGAACACTGAAGCTTTCTTT.

V and J are TRBV15 and TRBJ2-5, with a weak D call TRBD2 (5 bases). Per germline, CDR1 LNHNV and CDR2 YYDKDF (reference sequence). CDR3 length: 13 amino acids. Trimming cost V 3 bases and J 5 bases, with 10 bases left between them. The CDR3 coding sequence is TGTGCCACCAGCAGCAGGACTCGGGAGACCCAGTACTTC. This translates into CATSSRTRETQYF.

This sequence joins TRBV7-9 and TRBJ2-7; 8 bases map to TRBD1. V trimming: 5 bases; J trimming: 3 bases; junction bases outside the gene matches: 6. The CDR3 is 14 residues long. The germline CDR1 and CDR2 sequences are SEHNR and FQNEAQ (reference sequence). The DNA of the CDR3 is TGTGCCAGCAGCCCCCGACAGGGGCACTACGAGCAGTACTTC. Protein: CASSPRQGHYEQYF.

The chain combines TRBV5-1 with TRBJ1-6; no clear D gene. V was clipped by 2 bases and J by 5 bases, with 11 bases between them. The CDR3 contains 15 residues. Germline loops: CDR1 SGHRS, CDR2 YFSETQ. CDR3 nucleotide sequence: TGCGCCAGCAGCTTACTAGGGAACGATAATTCACCCCTCCACTTT. It codes for CASSLLGNDNSPLHF. Full variable domain (outside the CDR3, taken from reference TRBV5-1 and TRBJ1-6): KAGVTQTPRYLIKTRGQQVTLSCSPISGHRSVSWYQQTPGQGLQFLFEYFSETQRNKGNFPGRFSGRQFSNSRSEMNVSTLELGDSALYLCASSLLGNDNSPLHFGNGTRLTVT.

The V call is TRBV5-1, the J call TRBJ2-1; possibly TRBD2 for D (5 bases). Trimming stripped 4 bases from V and 1 base from J, with 15 bases between. This CDR3 region has 16 residues. The germline CDR1 and CDR2 sequences are SGHRS and YFSETQ. The CDR3, as DNA: TGCGCCAGCAGCCGGAGGCTTTTAGCTTCCTACAATGAGCAGTTCTTC. This translates into CASSRRLLASYNEQFF.

V usage is TRBV9 and J usage is TRBJ1-2, with D maybe TRBD1 (5 bases). The CDR3 covers 14 residues. The V gene lost 7 bases and the J gene lost 0 bases, with 13 bases spanning the gap. CDR1 is SGDLS, CDR2 YYNGEE, per germline. Here the CDR3 DNA reads TGTGCCAGCGGACGCGACAGAGCTAACTATGGCTACACCTTC. This translates into CASGRDRANYGYTF.

The J gene is TRBJ1-3, the V gene TRBV3-1 (or the pseudogene TRBV3-2), with 7 nucleotides matching TRBD1. CDR3 size: 17 residues. After removal of 2 bases from V and 8 bases from J, the junction contained 15 bases not matched to a gene. CDR1 and CDR2 (germline): LGHDT, YNNKEL (reference sequence). The CDR3 is CASSQLGTASGRDTIYF. The CDR3 bases are TGTGCCAGCAGCCAACTAGGGACAGCCTCTGGTCGGGACACCATATATTTT.

This chain joins TRBV6-6 and TRBJ2-2; D perhaps matches TRBD2 (6 bases). Germline V gives CDR1 MNHNY, CDR2 SVGAGI (reference sequence). V was shortened by 11 bases and J by 6 bases, with 16 bases between the two germline ends. The CDR3 covers 13 residues. The CDR3 region has the DNA TGTGCCGGCAAGCGCGGGGATGCCGGGGAGCTGTTTTTT. This sequence encodes CAGKRGDAGELFF.

The chain joins TRBV5-6 to TRBJ1-1, with no clear D. Per the germline V gene, CDR1 is SGHDT and CDR2 is YYEEEE. CDR3 length: 12 amino acids. V lost 1 base and J 4 bases, leaving 5 bases between the germline ends. The CDR3 sequence: CASSLSGTEAFF. The CDR3 DNA sequence: TGTGCCAGCAGCTTGTCGGGCACTGAAGCTTTCTTT.

The chain couples TRBV28 to TRBJ2-7, with 10 bases matching TRBD1. Germline V lookup: CDR1 MDHEN, CDR2 SYDVKM. J lost 2 bases, V lost 5 bases, and 6 bases had no gene match. The length of the CDR3 is 15 residues. The chain's CDR3 is CASSGPGTGAYEQYV. The CDR3 nucleotides read TGTGCCAGCAGTGGACCCGGGACAGGGGCCTACGAGCAGTACGTC.